One sample yielded the 8 T cell receptor beta chains listed below, sequenced in a study of blood T cell repertoires in COVID-19. The assay was immunoSEQ multiplex PCR, and TCRdb's table has in-frame clones only and misses some. This sample carries roughly 57,000 clones, about 77% of them seen once, and the ten largest clones take roughly two fifths. Input material: peripheral blood. The source of these receptors is a man between 65 and 85 years old with active or convalescent COVID-19.

V and J are TRBV18 and TRBJ2-6, with 10 positions matching TRBD1. V was clipped by 2 bases and J by 1 base; unmatched bases: 5. This CDR3 spans 18 amino acids. Germline V gene sequence: CDR1 KGHSH, CDR2 LQKENI. CDR3 nucleotides: TGTGCCAGCTCACCAGGGGGACAGGGGACTTCTGGGGCCAACGTCCTGACTTTC. Translated: CASSPGGQGTSGANVLTF.

There are a few counts of this clone. This chain links TRBV24-1 with TRBJ2-3; D may be TRBD1 (8 bases). Deletions cut 3 bases from V and 2 bases from J, with 23 bases between. The CDR3 contains 19 residues. Germline V gene lookup returns CDR1 KGHDR and CDR2 SFDVKD. The DNA of the CDR3 is TGTGCCACCAGTGATCCGGACAGGGCGAGAGCGGGGATCACAGATACGCAGTATTTT. This gives the protein CATSDPDRARAGITDTQYF.

The genes are TRBV7-3 and TRBJ1-4, with D unresolved. In germline, CDR1 is SGHTA, CDR2 FQGTGA. CDR3 length equals 13 residues. The ends were cut back, 5 bases at V and 0 bases at J, with 4 bases in the middle. This CDR3 is CASSRATNEKLFF. As DNA, the CDR3 is TGTGCCAGCAGCCGCGCAACTAATGAAAAACTGTTTTTT.

This rearrangement joins TRBV28 to TRBJ2-7; possible D gene TRBD2, 7 bases. The germline V gene encodes CDR1 MDHEN and CDR2 SYDVKM. Deletions cut 6 bases from V and 5 bases from J, with 17 bases between. The CDR3 consists of 14 residues. CDR3 sequence (DNA): TGTGCCAGCAGGCCCGGGGGGCTGCTAAACGAGCAGTACTTC. It specifies CASRPGGLLNEQYF. The variable domain in full, with the rest retrieved from reference TRBV28 and TRBJ2-7, is DVKVTQSSRYLVKRTGEKVFLECVQDMDHENMFWYRQDPGLGLRLIYFSYDVKMKEKGDIPEGYSVSREKKERFSLILESASTNQTSMYLCASRPGGLLNEQYFGPGTRLTVT.

The rearrangement joins TRBV5-4 to TRBJ2-5, with a possible D match to TRBD2 (5 bases). Germline loops: CDR1 SGHNT, CDR2 YYREEE (reference sequence). The CDR3 has 14 residues. V lost 0 bases and J lost 2, with 8 bases in between. The CDR3 nucleotides are TGTGCCAGCAGCTTGGCGGGGAATCAAGAGACCCAGTACTTC. As protein: CASSLAGNQETQYF.

V usage is TRBV20-1 and J usage is TRBJ1-2; 11 nucleotides match TRBD1. The CDR3 runs to 11 residues. J lost 8 bases, V lost 5 bases, and 1 base had no gene match. Germline loops: CDR1 DFQATT, CDR2 SNEGSKA (reference sequence). The CDR3 DNA reads as TGCAGTGCTGGACAGGGGGCGGGCTACACCTTC. Amino acid sequence: CSAGQGAGYTF.

This clone has just a few counts. This chain connects TRBV6-5 to TRBJ2-7; TRBD1 might be the D (5 bases). The CDR3 is 14 residues long. Trimming left V 4 bases short and J 0 bases short, with 10 bases between. Germline V gene sequence: CDR1 MNHEY, CDR2 SVGAGI. The CDR3 nucleotides are TGTGCCAGCAGTTTTGGGGCTAGCTCCTACGAGCAGTACTTC. Translated, it gives CASSFGASSYEQYF.

The chain recombines TRBV6-5 with TRBJ1-1; the D gene is possibly TRBD1 (6 bases). V shed 6 bases and J shed 11 bases, with 16 bases lying between them. The V gene's germline CDR1 is MNHEY and CDR2 SVGAGI. CDR3 length equals 12 residues. Here the CDR3 DNA reads TGTGCCAGCAGGGCCAGACAGGATTCGGCTTTCTTT. Residues: CASRARQDSAFF.